This T cell receptor (beta chain) was identified during a study of CD8 T cells in ankylosing spondylitis. TCRdb fed the 5' RACE reads into MiXCR, producing one record per CDR3 protein. The sample yields around 320,000 distinct CDR3 sequences, more than 20% seen once. The CDR3 is 14 amino acids. Trimming at V came to 6 bases and at J to 3 bases, leaving 5 bases not matched to a gene. Germline CDR1 is DFQATT and CDR2 is SNEGSKA (reference sequence). The genes are TRBV20-1 and TRBJ2-7; TRBD2 aligns across 13 bases. The TCR originated in a female donor with ankylosing spondylitis or in good health (not recorded which). What was sequenced was blood, either unsorted or a sorted T cell fraction (not recorded which). This chain's CDR3 is CSAALAGGFYEQYF. The CDR3 DNA reads TGCAGTGCCGCACTAGCGGGAGGGTTCTACGAGCAGTACTTC.